This T cell receptor beta chain was captured in a study of cytomegalovirus exposure and HLA in healthy donors. It was with 60 Vbeta and 13 Jbeta primers that the PCR ran. Profiling relied on immunoSEQ multiplex PCR, and the TCRdb table lists in-frame clones only, not all of them. The repertoire holds about 150,000 clones, with 70% to 80% as singletons. Germline-derived CDR1 and CDR2 are SGHNT and YENEEA. This CDR3 has 18 residues. V shed 1 base and J 2 bases; nucleotides not matched to a gene: 5. Input material: PBMCs. The chain couples TRBV11-3 to TRBJ2-2, with TRBD2 matching over 12 bases. This receptor was taken from a woman aged 55-69 years in good health and CMV-seropositive. CDR3 DNA sequence: TGTGCCAGCAGCTTAGGTGCTAGCGGGAGGGTCAACACCGGGGAGCTGTTTTTT. It encodes CASSLGASGRVNTGELFF.